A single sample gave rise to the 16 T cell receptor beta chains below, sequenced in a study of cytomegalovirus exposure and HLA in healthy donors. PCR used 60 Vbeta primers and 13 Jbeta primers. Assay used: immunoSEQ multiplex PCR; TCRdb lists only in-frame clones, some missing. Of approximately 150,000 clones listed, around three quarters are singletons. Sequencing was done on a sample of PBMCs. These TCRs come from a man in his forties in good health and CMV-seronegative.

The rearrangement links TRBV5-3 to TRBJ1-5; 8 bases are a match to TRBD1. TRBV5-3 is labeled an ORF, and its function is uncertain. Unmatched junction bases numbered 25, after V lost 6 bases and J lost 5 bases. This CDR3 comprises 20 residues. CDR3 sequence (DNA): TGTGCCAGAACCAATGAAAAGGTCCCAAAAGGACAGGGCGCCGATCAGCCCCAGCATTTT. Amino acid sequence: CARTNEKVPKGQGADQPQHF.

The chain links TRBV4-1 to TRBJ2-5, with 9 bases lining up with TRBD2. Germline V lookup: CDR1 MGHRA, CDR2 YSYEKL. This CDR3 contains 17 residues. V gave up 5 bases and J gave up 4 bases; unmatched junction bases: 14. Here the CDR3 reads CASSTRLSSGVGETQYF. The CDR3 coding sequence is TGCGCCAGCAGCACGCGTCTTTCTAGCGGGGTAGGAGAGACCCAGTACTTC.

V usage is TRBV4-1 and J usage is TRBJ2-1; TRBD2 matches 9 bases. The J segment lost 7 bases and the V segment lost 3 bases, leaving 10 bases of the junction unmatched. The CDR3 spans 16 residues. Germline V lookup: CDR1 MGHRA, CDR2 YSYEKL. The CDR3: CASSQLAGALANEQFF. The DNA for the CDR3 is TGCGCCAGCAGCCAGTTAGCGGGGGCGTTGGCTAATGAGCAGTTCTTC.

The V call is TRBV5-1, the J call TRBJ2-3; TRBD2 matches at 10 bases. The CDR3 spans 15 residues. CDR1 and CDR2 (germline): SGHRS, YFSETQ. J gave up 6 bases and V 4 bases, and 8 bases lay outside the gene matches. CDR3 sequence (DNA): TGCGCCAGCAGCCCCCCTAGCGGGGGAGAGGATACGCAGTATTTT. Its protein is CASSPPSGGEDTQYF.

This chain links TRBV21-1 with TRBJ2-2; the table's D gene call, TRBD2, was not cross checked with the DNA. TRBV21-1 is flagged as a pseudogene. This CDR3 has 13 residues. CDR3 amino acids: CASSSFLTGELFF. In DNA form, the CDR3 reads TGTGCCAGCAGCTCGTTCCTCACCGGGGAGCTGTTTTTT.

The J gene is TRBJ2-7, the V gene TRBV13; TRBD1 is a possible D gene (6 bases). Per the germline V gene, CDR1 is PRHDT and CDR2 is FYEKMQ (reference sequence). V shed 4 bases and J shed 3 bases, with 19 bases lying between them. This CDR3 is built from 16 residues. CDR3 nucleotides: TGTGCCAGCAGCTCACAAGTTGTCGGGACAATCTACGAGCAGTACTTC. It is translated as CASSSQVVGTIYEQYF.

The CDR3 DNA reads as TGTGCCAGCAGGGAGCTAGCGGATTTCACAGATACGCAGTATTTT. Protein: CASRELADFTDTQYF. The chain joins TRBV7-9 to TRBJ2-3, with 7 bases lining up with TRBD2. V shed 6 bases, J shed 2 bases, and the junction held 8 bases outside the gene matches. The CDR3 contains 15 residues. Germline CDR1 is SEHNR and CDR2 is FQNEAQ (reference sequence). The full variable domain, in which reference TRBV7-9 and TRBJ2-3 provide the parts outside the CDR3, is DTGVSQNPRHKITKRGQNVTFRCDPISEHNRLYWYRQTLGQGPEFLTYFQNEAQLEKSRLLSDRFSAERPKGSFSTLEIQRTEQGDSAMYLCASRELADFTDTQYFGPGTRLTVL.

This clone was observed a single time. The CDR3 DNA follows: TGCGCCAGCAGTGTGACTAGCGGGAGGGACAATGAGCAGTTCTTC. This sequence encodes CASSVTSGRDNEQFF. The chain links TRBV5-1 to TRBJ2-1; 14 nucleotides match TRBD2. This CDR3 contains 15 residues. V was clipped by 5 bases and J by 5 bases; unmatched bases: 3. The V gene's germline CDR1 is SGHRS and CDR2 YFSETQ.

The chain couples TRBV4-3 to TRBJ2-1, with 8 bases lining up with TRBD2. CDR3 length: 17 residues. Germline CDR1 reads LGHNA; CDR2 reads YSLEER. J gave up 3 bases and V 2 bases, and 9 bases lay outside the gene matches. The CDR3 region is CASSQFGAGGFYNEQFF. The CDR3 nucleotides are TGCGCCAGCAGCCAATTCGGGGCGGGAGGCTTCTACAATGAGCAGTTCTTC.

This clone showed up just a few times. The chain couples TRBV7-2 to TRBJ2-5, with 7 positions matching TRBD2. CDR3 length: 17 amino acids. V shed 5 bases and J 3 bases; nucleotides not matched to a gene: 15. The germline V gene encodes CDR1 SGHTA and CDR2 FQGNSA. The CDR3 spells CASSQGVAGLLEETQYF. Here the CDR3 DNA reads TGTGCCAGCAGCCAAGGGGTAGCGGGTCTTTTAGAAGAGACCCAGTACTTC.

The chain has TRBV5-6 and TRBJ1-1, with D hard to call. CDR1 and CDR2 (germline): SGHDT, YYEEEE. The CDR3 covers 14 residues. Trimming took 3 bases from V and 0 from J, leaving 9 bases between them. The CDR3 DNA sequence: TGTGCCAGCAGCTCCAACATTTTGAACACTGAAGCTTTCTTT. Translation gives CASSSNILNTEAFF.

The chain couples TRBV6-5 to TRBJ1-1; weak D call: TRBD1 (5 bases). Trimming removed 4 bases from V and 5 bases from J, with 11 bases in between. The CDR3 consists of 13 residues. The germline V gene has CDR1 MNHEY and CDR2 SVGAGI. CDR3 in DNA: TGTGCCAGCAGTTTCTCTCGGGGGACTGAAGCTTTCTTT. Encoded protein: CASSFSRGTEAFF.

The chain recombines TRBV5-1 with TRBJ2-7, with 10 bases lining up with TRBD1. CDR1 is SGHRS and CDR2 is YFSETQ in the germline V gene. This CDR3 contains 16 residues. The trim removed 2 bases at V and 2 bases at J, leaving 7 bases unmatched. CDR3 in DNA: TGCGCCAGCAGCTTAACGGGGGGGACAGGGGCCTACGAGCAGTACTTC. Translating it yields CASSLTGGTGAYEQYF. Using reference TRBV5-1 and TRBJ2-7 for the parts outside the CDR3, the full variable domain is KAGVTQTPRYLIKTRGQQVTLSCSPISGHRSVSWYQQTPGQGLQFLFEYFSETQRNKGNFPGRFSGRQFSNSRSEMNVSTLELGDSALYLCASSLTGGTGAYEQYFGPGTRLTVT.

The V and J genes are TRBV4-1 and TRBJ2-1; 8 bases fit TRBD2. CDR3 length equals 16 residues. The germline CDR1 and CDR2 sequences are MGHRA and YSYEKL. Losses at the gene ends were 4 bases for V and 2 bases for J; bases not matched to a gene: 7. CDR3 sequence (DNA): TGCGCCAGCAGCCCACGGGGGGGCCTGACCTACAATGAGCAGTTCTTC. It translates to CASSPRGGLTYNEQFF.

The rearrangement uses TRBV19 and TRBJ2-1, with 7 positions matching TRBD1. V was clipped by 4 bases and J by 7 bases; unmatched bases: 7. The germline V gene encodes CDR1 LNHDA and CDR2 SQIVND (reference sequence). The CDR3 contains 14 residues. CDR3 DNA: TGTGCCAGTAGTACGGACAGGTTGGGGAATGAGCAGTTCTTC. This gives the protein CASSTDRLGNEQFF.

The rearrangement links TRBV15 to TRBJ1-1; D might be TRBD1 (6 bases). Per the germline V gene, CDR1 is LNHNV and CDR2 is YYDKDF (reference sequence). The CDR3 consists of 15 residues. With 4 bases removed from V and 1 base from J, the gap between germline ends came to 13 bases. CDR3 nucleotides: TGTGCCACCAGCACCCGACAGGACCCGAACACTGAAGCTTTCTTT. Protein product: CATSTRQDPNTEAFF.